The rows below give T cell receptor beta chains drawn from one sample of a study of blood T cell repertoires in COVID-19. The data were produced by immunoSEQ multiplex PCR, yet TCRdb's version contains in-frame clones alone and is incomplete. Here the sample spans about 280,000 clones, around 90% being singletons. The sample consisted of PBMCs or T cells enriched from blood (not recorded which). The source is a woman aged 40 to 55 who had recovered from COVID-19. Each CDR3 is given with its conserved first and last residue. Clone size, where shown, is once, few, many, or a class for clones that have expanded.

clone_size | j_call | cdr3_length | v_call | cdr3_aa
. | TRBJ1-4 | 14 | TRBV5-1 | CASSLQGGDEKLFF
. | TRBJ1-1 | 13 | TRBV18 | CASYRGMNTEAFF
. | TRBJ1-6 | 13 | TRBV30 | CAWSVQVNSPLHF
. | TRBJ2-5 | 13 | TRBV2 | CASGRFGEETQYF
. | TRBJ1-5 | 18 | TRBV21-1 | CASSKSQGGAPRFQPQHF
. | TRBJ2-3 | 15 | TRBV7-9 | CASSHPDTGTDTQYF
. | TRBJ1-1 | 15 | TRBV18 | CASSVRTRVNTEAFF
few | TRBJ2-1 | 14 | TRBV7-3 | CASSGAPSFGEQFF
. | TRBJ1-2 | 15 | TRBV6-5 | CASSSTATSFYGYTF
. | TRBJ2-1 | 13 | TRBV30 | CASDSSLYNEQFF
. | TRBJ2-1 | 16 | TRBV5-1 | CASSAPRLAGYNEQFF
. | TRBJ2-7 | 13 | TRBV12-3/TRBV12-4 | CASSPQGIYEQYF
. | TRBJ2-5 | 15 | TRBV5-6 | CASSLRRTGGETQYF
. | TRBJ2-7 | 14 | TRBV7-9 | CASSLGSVANEQYF
. | TRBJ2-7 | 14 | TRBV6-5 | CASMQGGRGYEQYF
. | TRBJ2-6 | 15 | TRBV13 | CASSPRFSGANVLTF
. | TRBJ1-4 | 15 | TRBV4-3 | CASSQDRSRGWKLFF
many | TRBJ2-4 | 16 | TRBV2 | CASSPSGRVAKNIQYF
. | TRBJ2-3 | 14 | TRBV9 | CASSPHAGRDTQYF
. | TRBJ2-1 | 11 | TRBV20-1 | CSATGGNEQFF
. | TRBJ1-4 | 13 | TRBV4-3 | CASSQEEGEKLFF
. | TRBJ1-5 | 15 | TRBV28 | CASSNRGGSNQPQHF
. | TRBJ2-5 | 13 | TRBV6-5 | CASTTSGSKTQYF
. | TRBJ2-3 | 14 | TRBV5-1 | CASGRTDFTDTQYF
. | TRBJ1-6 | 16 | TRBV6-6 | CASSYSGKGAGSPLHF
once | TRBJ2-1 | 16 | TRBV10-3 | CAISEPGTSGSYEQFF
once | TRBJ2-1 | 16 | TRBV4-1 | CASSQRGAQGAGVQFF
. | TRBJ2-6 | 18 | TRBV7-9 | CASSLNKRQSSGANVLTF
. | TRBJ1-1 | 14 | TRBV7-2 | CASSLGGGATEAFF
. | TRBJ2-1 | 15 | TRBV9 | CASSPRGLADNEQFF
. | TRBJ1-6 | 17 | TRBV19 | CASSLRQGAFGNSPLHF
. | TRBJ2-3 | 16 | TRBV29-1 | CSAAGTSGYFTDTQYF
. | TRBJ2-7 | 15 | TRBV4-2 | CASSLQGESPYEQYF
. | TRBJ2-7 | 13 | TRBV11-3 | CASSQEVHYEQYF
. | TRBJ1-6 | 16 | TRBV7-2 | CASSRSTGWNNSPLHF
once | TRBJ1-2 | 15 | TRBV19 | CASSPLQGPNYGYTF
. | TRBJ1-2 | 16 | TRBV24-1 | CATSDPGQGQDYGYTF
. | TRBJ2-1 | 14 | TRBV19 | CASSIVGGSNEQFF
. | TRBJ1-5 | 14 | TRBV28 | CASSPTGGYQPQHF
once | TRBJ2-7 | 14 | TRBV7-9 | CASSDRAGEYEQYF
. | TRBJ1-4 | 15 | TRBV6-2/TRBV6-3 | CASSYQGLRNEKLFF
. | TRBJ1-2 | 15 | TRBV28 | CASSLFQGGDYGYTF
. | TRBJ2-4 | 15 | TRBV28 | CASSLAGGGQNIQYF
. | TRBJ2-1 | 15 | TRBV28 | CASVLEPVSYNEQFF
. | TRBJ2-7 | 13 | TRBV29-1 | CSVLTSGRFEQYF
. | TRBJ2-5 | 14 | TRBV6-5 | CASTHRGLEETQYF
. | TRBJ2-7 | 13 | TRBV19 | CASSDRGAYEQYF
few | TRBJ1-5 | 14 | TRBV28 | CASSPGQTVQPQHF
. | TRBJ2-7 | 16 | TRBV6-2/TRBV6-3 | CASSLPEAPNSYEQYF
. | TRBJ2-1 | 15 | TRBV5-1 | CASRVAGGSRDEQFF
. | TRBJ2-2 | 16 | TRBV24-1 | CATSEMSGRSTGELFF
few | TRBJ2-7 | 13 | TRBV12-3/TRBV12-4 | CASRRQGGYEQYF
. | TRBJ2-5 | 16 | TRBV28 | CASSFAPRGGRETQYF
. | TRBJ1-3 | 13 | TRBV18 | CASFPGVRNTIYF
. | TRBJ2-7 | 15 | TRBV4-3 | CASSVSGGGIYEQYF